These 14 T cell receptor beta chains were sequenced from one sample in a study of T cells in narcolepsy. Here immunoSEQ multiplex PCR was the method, and the copy in TCRdb shows in-frame clones only, minus some. Of over 15,000 clones listed, about 85% are singletons. Sequenced: memory (CD45RA-) CD4+ T cells from blood. These receptor sequences come from a human donor in good health.

The J gene is TRBJ2-5, the V gene TRBV5-1, with D perhaps TRBD2 (6 bases). V was cut by 1 base and J by 14 bases, with 24 bases left in between. This CDR3 has 15 residues. The germline V gene has CDR1 SGHRS and CDR2 YFSETQ. CDR3 in DNA: TGCGCCAGCAGCTTGATTGGGGGGAGGACGGTGGAAGGATACTTC. Amino acids: CASSLIGGRTVEGYF.

The gene calls are TRBV10-1 and TRBJ2-3; no definite D call. Germline V gives CDR1 WNHNN, CDR2 SYGVQD (reference sequence). The V end lost 10 bases, the J end lost 1 base, and 9 bases lay between the germline ends. This CDR3 contains 12 residues. Written as DNA, the CDR3 is TGCGCCAATCGGCAACGCACAGATACGCAGTATTTT. This encodes CANRQRTDTQYF.

This clone was seen only once. This chain connects TRBV19 to TRBJ2-2; D uncertain. The CDR3 spans 15 residues. CDR1 LNHDA and CDR2 SQIVND come from the germline V gene (reference sequence). Trimming left V 6 bases short and J 1 base short, with 12 bases between. CDR3 nucleotide sequence: TGTGCCAGTAGACCTGGCGGCGGGAACACCGGGGAGCTGTTTTTT. The encoded protein is CASRPGGGNTGELFF.

The V call is TRBV5-1, the J call TRBJ2-5; D might be TRBD1 (6 bases). Trimming took off 4 bases at V and 2 bases at J, with 9 bases between the two ends. CDR3 length: 13 amino acids. Germline CDR1 reads SGHRS; CDR2 reads YFSETQ. The CDR3 DNA follows: TGCGCCAGCAGCCCCCAGGGGCAAGAGACCCAGTACTTC. It encodes CASSPQGQETQYF.

V usage is TRBV6-5 and J usage is TRBJ1-5, with 7 bases aligning to TRBD1. CDR1 MNHEY and CDR2 SVGAGI come from the germline V gene. The J segment lost 6 bases and the V segment lost 6 bases, leaving 8 bases of the junction unmatched. The CDR3 is 14 residues long. CDR3 DNA sequence: TGTGCCAGCAGGGGTACAGGGGAAGGTCAGCCCCAGCATTTT. Residues: CASRGTGEGQPQHF.

The V gene is TRBV29-1, the J gene TRBJ2-1; D is possibly TRBD2 (6 bases). Germline V gene lookup returns CDR1 SQVTM and CDR2 ANQGSEA. Trimming stripped 5 bases from V and 8 bases from J, with 13 bases between. The CDR3 loop spans 12 amino acids. The chain's CDR3 is CSVIGGIDEQFF. The DNA of the CDR3 is TGCAGCGTTATCGGAGGGATTGATGAGCAGTTCTTC.

This clone was observed a few times. The chain is built from TRBV6-6 and TRBJ1-5, with D hard to call. Germline lookup yields CDR1 MNHNY and CDR2 SVGAGI (reference sequence). V gave up 0 bases and J gave up 3 bases, with 6 bases separating them. CDR3 size: 14 residues. The CDR3 reads CASSYSGPNQPQHF. In DNA form, the CDR3 reads TGTGCCAGCAGTTACTCTGGGCCCAATCAGCCCCAGCATTTT.

V usage is TRBV18 and J usage is TRBJ1-2; 7 bases are shared with TRBD1. Germline lookup yields CDR1 KGHSH and CDR2 LQKENI. With 3 bases clipped from V and 2 bases from J, the junction kept 3 bases outside the gene matches. The CDR3 runs to 14 residues. The CDR3 DNA follows: TGTGCCAGCTCACCCGCGGGACAGAACTATGGCTACACCTTC. This sequence encodes CASSPAGQNYGYTF.

V gene TRBV11-1 combines with J gene TRBJ1-2; a possible D gene is TRBD1 (6 bases). Germline V CDR1 and CDR2: SGHAT, FQDESV (reference sequence). The V end was cut by 2 bases, the J end by 5 bases, with 9 bases between. The CDR3 contains 13 residues. The DNA for the CDR3 is TGTGCCAGCAGCTTAAAACAGGGATATGGCTACACCTTC. It translates to CASSLKQGYGYTF. The full variable domain, in which reference TRBV11-1 and TRBJ1-2 provide the parts outside the CDR3, is EAEVAQSPRYKITEKSQAVAFWCDPISGHATLYWYRQILGQGPELLVQFQDESVVDDSQLPKDRFSAERLKGVDSTLKIQPAELGDSAMYLCASSLKQGYGYTFGSGTRLTVV.

The rearrangement uses TRBV4-1 and TRBJ1-2, with TRBD1 as a possible D gene (6 bases). CDR1 and CDR2 from the germline V gene are MGHRA and YSYEKL. The CDR3 has 20 residues. Trimming shortened V by 2 bases and J by 3 bases, and 28 bases separated the two germline ends. The CDR3: CASSQPPDRIQGNGDYGYTF. CDR3 in DNA: TGCGCCAGCAGCCAACCCCCGGACCGGATTCAGGGGAATGGGGACTATGGCTACACCTTC.

This chain's CDR3 is CAGPRSYNEQFF. CDR3 DNA: TGTGCCGGGCCCCGTTCCTACAATGAGCAGTTCTTC. The chain joins TRBV30 to TRBJ2-1; D is uncertain. V lost 8 bases and J lost 1, with 9 bases in between. Germline-derived CDR1 and CDR2 are GTSNPN and SVGIG (reference sequence). The CDR3 loop spans 12 amino acids.

This clone was observed a single time. The rearrangement joins TRBV25-1 to TRBJ1-2, with TRBD1 as a possible D gene (5 bases). The V and J ends lost 0 bases and 8 bases respectively, with 10 bases between them. CDR1 is MGHDK, CDR2 SYGVNS, per germline. The CDR3 is 13 amino acids. CDR3 sequence: CASSEYKEGGYTF. The CDR3 DNA reads TGTGCCAGCAGTGAATATAAAGAGGGGGGCTACACCTTC.

In the case of this clone: A read error may account for a junction end that differs from germline. This chain connects TRBV2 to TRBJ2-7; D ambiguous. In germline, CDR1 is SNHLY, CDR2 FYNNEI. This CDR3 has 13 residues. CDR3 in amino acids: CASSLPPYYDQYF. CDR3 nucleotides: TGTGCCAGCAGTCTCCCCCCCTACTACGATCAGTACTTC.

The rearrangement joins TRBV4-1 to TRBJ2-2; 10 bases are shared with TRBD1. J lost 6 bases, V lost 2 bases, and 6 bases had no gene match. Germline CDR1 reads MGHRA; CDR2 reads YSYEKL. The CDR3 contains 16 residues. Here the CDR3 reads CASSQTSGQGSGELFF. DNA for the CDR3: TGCGCCAGCAGCCAAACGTCGGGACAGGGGTCCGGGGAGCTGTTTTTT.